This T cell receptor beta chain is from a study of cytomegalovirus exposure and HLA in healthy donors (dated 2017 in TCRdb). For context, the study as a whole: In an earlier analysis of several hundred of the donors, 276 Gb of sequence data and some 100 million unique TCR beta sequences from about 180 million T cells were reported. The genetic ancestry cluster associated with self-reported Caucasian donors included around 76% of the 398 genotyped donors. In a later analysis, previously published TCR beta repertoires from 670 or so donors were re-analyzed and high-resolution HLA genotyping was added so that TCR occurrence patterns could be studied. A later genetic analysis used genome-wide SNP genotypes for about 60% of the roughly 670 donors, treating that subset as a discovery cohort. The study profiled the T cell repertoires of hundreds of subjects by immunosequencing and related them to cytomegalovirus serostatus. An earlier analysis of around 540 of the donors applied high-throughput TCR beta sequencing to assess whether each TCR beta V gene segment acted as functional or pseudogenic. Every repertoire in the discovery cohort had been generated on one and the same sequencing platform. To predict cytomegalovirus infection status, the study brought together high-throughput TCR immunosequencing, statistical association of individual TCRs with disease status, and machine learning. Donor age, sex, ethnicity and CMV serostatus were compiled alongside the repertoire data. The later analysis used no new phenotypic data to find candidate immune exposures, relying instead on TCR beta sequences and their occurrence across donors. The study was designed to test whether signatures of past pathogen exposure could be identified by cataloging public T cell receptors. Across about 380 genotyped donors of the cohort, an average of about 240,000 unique TCR beta nucleotide sequences per donor were sequenced, and 15% to 20% of those sequences were non-productive. Typing coverage varied by locus: about 620-640 donors for A, B, C, DRB1 and DQB1; about 520 for DQA1; 606 for DPA1; about 450 for DPB1. HLA typing included class I and class II loci at four-digit resolution. Four to six DR-DQ haplotypes were handled as single units for association and clustering, since linkage in the cohort was strong. Roughly 300 gigabases of sequencing data and roughly 90 million unique TCR sequences were included in an early release covering 500 to 750 HLA-typed donors. Besides the first cohort of 666 subjects, a separate validation cohort made up of about 120 different subjects was used.

The cohort consisted of fewer than 700 healthy bone marrow donors. Cohort members were all nominally healthy when sampled, although unrecorded immune exposures were likely present. The donor was CMV seropositive and was included in the group of around 300 seropositive cohort members. Every donor gave a peripheral blood sample, and the peripheral blood mononuclear cells from that sample were used for TCR beta sequencing. Genomic DNA extraction from the blood cell samples was performed with the Qiagen DNeasy Blood Extraction Kit. In the case of this clone: Its antigen remains undetermined. Base qualities are not provided; no much larger clone lies one nucleotide away.

The cysteine opens and the phenylalanine closes a CDR3 of 16 amino acids. Here the CDR3 DNA is all that survives: 48 bases in frame from base 1. From V the trimming removes 4 bases and from J it removes 7 bases, while the gene matches leave 14 bases of the junction unaccounted for. Based on the germline V gene, the CDR1 and CDR2 sequences are SGDLS and YYNGEE. Libraries were made using the immunoSEQ multiplex PCR assay. For the multiplex PCR, a mixture combining 60 forward primers for TCR Vbeta segments and 13 reverse primers for TCR Jbeta segments was used. The CDR3 region of rearranged TCR beta genes was amplified from genomic DNA by a multiplex PCR assay. Amplified TCR beta libraries were sequenced as 87-base-pair reads on the Illumina HiSeq System. In the paper's pipeline: A later analysis tallied 70 million to 100 million unique TCR beta chains across the approximately 670 repertoires, and approximately 9.9 million of those chains were shared by two or more donors. Raw reads were error-corrected and collapsed into unique sequences by a nearest-neighbor algorithm in which closely related sequences were merged to remove PCR and sequencing errors. CDR3 sequences were aligned to IMGT reference sequences to assign V, D and J gene segments. For a sequence to be retained, at least a six-nucleotide match to both a V gene segment and a J gene segment was required. Rearrangements were called productive when the CDR3 lacked stop codons and stayed in frame with V and J; all others were non-productive. Following IMGT convention, CDR3 was defined as the stretch from the second conserved V-encoded cysteine to the conserved J-encoded phenylalanine. The earlier analysis of about 590 of the donors excluded sequences that lacked an unambiguous match to a single V gene segment. In an earlier analysis of around 600 of the donors, V segments were called functional above 56.7% productive rearrangements and were called segregating when the between-donor standard deviation exceeded 5%. To diagnose cytomegalovirus status from the catalog of TCR beta chain sequences, a statistical classification framework was built. In a later analysis, TCR nucleotide sequences were compared against IMGT/GENE-DB human TR gene sequences so that V and J genes could be assigned. Using the TCRdist pipeline, a later analysis assigned CDR3 sequences along with most-parsimonious VDJ recombination scenarios. In a later analysis, every TCR beta chain was defined by the combination of its CDR3 amino acid sequence and its V-gene family, and reads without a unique V-gene family were dropped. As a way to deal with suspected cross-contamination and a sequencing artifact, a later analysis dropped roughly 600 nucleotide sequences that were highly shared and had low generation probability. In a later analysis, a clonal expansion index was calculated for each public chain from normalized within-repertoire ranks of inferred template counts. A later analysis computed generation probabilities with a VDJ recombination model fitted to out-of-frame rearrangements, and checked the results against IGoR. In a later analysis, hypergeometric tests were used to score TCR-TCR, TCR-HLA and TCR-CMV co-occurrence, with a repertoire-size bias correction applied to TCR pairs. A later analysis estimated false discovery rates by permuting HLA or CMV assignments 20 times. In a later analysis, co-occurring TCRs were grouped using DBSCAN, and TCRdist sequence similarity was added for clustering within HLA-allele-positive subsets. Repertoires with fewer than 30,000 or more than 120,000 public chains were left out of co-occurrence clustering, as were about 5 repertoires with anomalous nucleotide sharing. In TCRdb, the immuneACCESS table is reduced to in-frame sequences with V and J assigned. These tables do not hold every clone; where another copy was compared, an unresolved V gene accounts for under half, and the others remain unexplained. That table supplies the V and J calls and clone size; D and trimming were determined from the DNA. The sample contains over 75,000 clones, roughly 86% of them found a single time. The ten largest clonotypes hold approximately 10% of the sample.

What the authors observed across the whole study: In a later analysis, TCR association rates were found to vary across HLA loci, with the most associated TCRs seen for DRB1 alleles and the fewest for HLA-C alleles. A later analysis reported that several top co-occurrence clusters appeared linked to parvovirus B19, influenza, CMV and Epstein-Barr virus. Correlated functional status among segregating V segments might reflect linkage disequilibrium, but an unknown experimental factor could not be ruled out. Because some donors lacked HLA typing at each locus, the association tests relied only on the typed subset. Assigning TCR associations to individual alleles was difficult when HLA alleles, especially DR and DQ, strongly co-occurred. According to the authors, the approach could potentially be generalized to other disease states and immunological phenotypes. For the cohort, immune exposure information was limited to CMV serostatus. A later analysis found that most CMV-associated TCR beta chains appeared HLA-restricted, with HLA associations seemingly driven largely by CMV exposure. Presence/absence analyses assumed roughly uniform sequencing depth across donors, an assumption that may not hold. A further reported finding was that TCR beta sequences accurately predicted the HLA-A and HLA-B alleles for most subjects in the first cohort. The 87-base-pair reads could not distinguish some IMGT-functional V segments, including TRBV6-2 and TRBV6-3, so those segments were excluded. The classifier was reported to diagnose cytomegalovirus status with high specificity and sensitivity in both the original and validation cohorts. Only TCR beta chains were sequenced in this cohort, and the absence of alpha or paired-chain data limited detectable features. Broadly in line with IMGT annotations, most TCR beta V segments showed up in productive rearrangements about 87% or about 30% of the time in an earlier analysis of approximately 640 of the donors. A few of the identified cytomegalovirus-associated TCR beta chains were confirmed in vitro to be specific for cytomegalovirus antigens. In a later genetic analysis, fewer N-insertions in productive TCRs were reported among donors in an Asian-associated ancestry cluster than the roughly 640-donor mean. A cluster of highly shared sequence variants was judged likely to be a technical artifact of the sequencing pipeline. Most TCR sequences were seen in very few donors, while some public TCRs were found in many individuals. In a later analysis, HLA-associated TCR beta chains showed more clonal expansion and lower generation probabilities than non-associated chains that were equally common. A total of fewer than 200 TCR beta chains were listed by the study as associated with cytomegalovirus. Specific HLA alleles were associated with over 15,000 TCR beta sequences at a false discovery rate of 0.05 in a later analysis. A later genetic analysis associated a missense DCLRE1C variant with V-gene and J-gene trimming of TCR beta chains, and an independent cohort replicated the association. About 17 rarely observed V segments, including chromosome 9 orphons, were excluded from the earlier analysis of several hundred of the donors because counts were too low.

The receptor was isolated from a man younger than 45 in good health and CMV-seropositive. The chain is made from TRBV9 and TRBJ2-1; 7 middle bases align to TRBD2. The sequenced material came from PBMCs. The CDR3 corresponds to CASSPLSQAGRNEQFF. The DNA sequence is TGTGCCAGCAGCCCCCTTTCCCAAGCGGGAAGGAATGAGCAGTTCTTC. The full variable domain, with segments outside the CDR3 supplied by the reference TRBV9 and TRBJ2-1 proteins, appears as DSGVTQTPKHLITATGQRVTLRCSPRSGDLSVYWYQQSLDQGLQFLIQYYNGEERAKGNILERFSAQQFPDLHSELNLSSLELGDSALYFCASSPLSQAGRNEQFFGPGTRLTVL.